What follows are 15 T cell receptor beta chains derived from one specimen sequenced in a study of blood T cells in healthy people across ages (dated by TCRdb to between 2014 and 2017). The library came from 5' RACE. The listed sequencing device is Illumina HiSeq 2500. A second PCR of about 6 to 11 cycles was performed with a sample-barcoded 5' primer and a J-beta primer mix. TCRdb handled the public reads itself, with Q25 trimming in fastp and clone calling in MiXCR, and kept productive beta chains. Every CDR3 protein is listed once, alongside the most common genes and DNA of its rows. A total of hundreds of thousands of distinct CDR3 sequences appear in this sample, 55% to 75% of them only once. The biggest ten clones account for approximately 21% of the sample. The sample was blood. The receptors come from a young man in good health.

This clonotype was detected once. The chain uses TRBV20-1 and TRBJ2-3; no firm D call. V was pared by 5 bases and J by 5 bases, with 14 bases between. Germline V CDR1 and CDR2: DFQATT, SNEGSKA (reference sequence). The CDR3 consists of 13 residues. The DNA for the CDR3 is TGCAGTGCTTTCCACACCGGAAAAGATACGCAGTATTTT. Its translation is CSAFHTGKDTQYF.

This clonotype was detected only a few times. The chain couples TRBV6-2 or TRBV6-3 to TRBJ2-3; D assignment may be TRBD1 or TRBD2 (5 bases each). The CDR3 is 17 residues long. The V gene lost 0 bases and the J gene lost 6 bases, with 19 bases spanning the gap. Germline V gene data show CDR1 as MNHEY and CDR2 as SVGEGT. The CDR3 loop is CASSYSPTGAHDDTQYF. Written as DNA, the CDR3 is TGTGCCAGCAGTTACTCCCCGACCGGGGCCCATGACGATACGCAGTATTTT.

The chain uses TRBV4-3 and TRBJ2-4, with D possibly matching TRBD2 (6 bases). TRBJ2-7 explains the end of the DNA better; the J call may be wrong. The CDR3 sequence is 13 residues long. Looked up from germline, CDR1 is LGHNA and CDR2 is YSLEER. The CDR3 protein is CASSQGGGIEQYF. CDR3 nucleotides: TGCGCCAGCAGCCAAGGGGGAGGAATCGAGCAGTACTTC.

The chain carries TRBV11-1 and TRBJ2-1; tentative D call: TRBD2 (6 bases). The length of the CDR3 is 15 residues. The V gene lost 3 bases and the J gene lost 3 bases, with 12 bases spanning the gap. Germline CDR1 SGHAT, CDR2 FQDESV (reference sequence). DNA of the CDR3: TGTGCCAGCAGCTTGCGGGACCCAAGCTACAATGAGCAGTTCTTC. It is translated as CASSLRDPSYNEQFF.

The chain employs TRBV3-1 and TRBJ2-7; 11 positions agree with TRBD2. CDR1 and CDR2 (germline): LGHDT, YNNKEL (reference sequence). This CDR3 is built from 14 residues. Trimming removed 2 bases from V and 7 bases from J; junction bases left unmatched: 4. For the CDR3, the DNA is TGTGCCAGCAGCCAAACTAGCGGGAGTGGGGAGCAGTACTTC. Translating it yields CASSQTSGSGEQYF.

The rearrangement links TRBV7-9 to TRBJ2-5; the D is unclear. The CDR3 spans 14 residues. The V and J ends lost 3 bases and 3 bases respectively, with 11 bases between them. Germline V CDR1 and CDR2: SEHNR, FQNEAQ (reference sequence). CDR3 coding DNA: TGTGCCAGCAGCTTTACAGATTCGGAAGAGACCCAGTACTTC. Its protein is CASSFTDSEETQYF.

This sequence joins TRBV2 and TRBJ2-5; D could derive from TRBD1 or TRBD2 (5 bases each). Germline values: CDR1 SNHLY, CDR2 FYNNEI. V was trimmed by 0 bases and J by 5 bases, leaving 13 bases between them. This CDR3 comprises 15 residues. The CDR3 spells CASSEAPLGDETQYF. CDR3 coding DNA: TGTGCCAGCAGTGAAGCGCCCCTCGGGGACGAGACCCAGTACTTC.

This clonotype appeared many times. CDR3 loop: CASSWEGNYGYTF. Here the CDR3 DNA reads TGTGCCAGCAGCTGGGAGGGGAACTATGGCTACACCTTC. The chain combines TRBV7-2 with TRBJ1-2; a possible D gene is TRBD1 (5 bases). V was clipped by 4 bases and J by 2 bases, with 8 bases between them. CDR3 length: 13 residues. Germline V gene data show CDR1 as SGHTA and CDR2 as FQGNSA.

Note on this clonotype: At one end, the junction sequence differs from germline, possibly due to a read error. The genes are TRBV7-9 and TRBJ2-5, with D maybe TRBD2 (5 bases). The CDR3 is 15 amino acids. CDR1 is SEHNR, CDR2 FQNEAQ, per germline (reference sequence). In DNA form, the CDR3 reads TGTGCCGGCAGCTTAAGCCTCGGAGGCGGGGAGACCCAGTACTTC. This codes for CAGSLSLGGGETQYF. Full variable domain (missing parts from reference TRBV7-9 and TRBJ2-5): DTGVSQNPRHKITKRGQNVTFRCDPISEHNRLYWYRQTLGQGPEFLTYFQNEAQLEKSRLLSDRFSAERPKGSFSTLEIQRTEQGDSAMYLCAGSLSLGGGETQYFGPGTRLLVL.

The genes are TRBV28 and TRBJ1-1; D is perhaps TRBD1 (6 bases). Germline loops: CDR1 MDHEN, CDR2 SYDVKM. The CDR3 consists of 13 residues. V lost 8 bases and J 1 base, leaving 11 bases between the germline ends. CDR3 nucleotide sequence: TGTGCCAGCGGTACAGGGCAGAACACTGAAGCTTTCTTT. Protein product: CASGTGQNTEAFF.

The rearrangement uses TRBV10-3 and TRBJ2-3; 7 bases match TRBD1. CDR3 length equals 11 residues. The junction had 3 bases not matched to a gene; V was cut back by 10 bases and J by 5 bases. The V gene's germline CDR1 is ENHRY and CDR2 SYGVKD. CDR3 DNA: TGTGCCACTACAGGGGAAGATACGCAGTATTTT. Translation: CATTGEDTQYF.

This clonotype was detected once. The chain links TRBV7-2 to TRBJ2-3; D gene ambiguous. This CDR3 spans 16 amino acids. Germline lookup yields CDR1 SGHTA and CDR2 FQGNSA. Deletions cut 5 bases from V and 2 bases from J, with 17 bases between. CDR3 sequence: CASSARPRGFTDTQYF. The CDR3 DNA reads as TGTGCCAGCAGCGCCCGACCCCGCGGCTTCACAGATACGCAGTATTTT.

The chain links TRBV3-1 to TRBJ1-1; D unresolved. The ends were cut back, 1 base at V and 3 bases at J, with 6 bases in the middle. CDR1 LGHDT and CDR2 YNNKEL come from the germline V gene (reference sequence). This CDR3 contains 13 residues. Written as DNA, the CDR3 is TGTGCCAGCAGCCAAGTTGGACACACTGAAGCTTTCTTT. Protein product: CASSQVGHTEAFF.

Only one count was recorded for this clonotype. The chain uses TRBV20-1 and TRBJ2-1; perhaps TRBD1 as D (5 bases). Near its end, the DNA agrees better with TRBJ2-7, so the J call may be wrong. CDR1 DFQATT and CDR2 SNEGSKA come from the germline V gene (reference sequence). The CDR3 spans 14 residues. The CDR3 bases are TGCAGTGCTCGCCTAACGACAGCTCCCAATGAGCAGTACTTC. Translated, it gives CSARLTTAPNEQYF.

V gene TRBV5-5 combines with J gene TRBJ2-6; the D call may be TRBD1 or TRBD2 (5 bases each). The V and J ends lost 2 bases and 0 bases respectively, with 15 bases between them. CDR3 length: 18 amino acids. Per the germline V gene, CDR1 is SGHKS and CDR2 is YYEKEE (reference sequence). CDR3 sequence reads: CASSFEGFGSSGANVLTF. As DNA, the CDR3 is TGTGCCAGCAGCTTCGAGGGGTTTGGGAGCTCTGGGGCCAACGTCCTGACTTTC. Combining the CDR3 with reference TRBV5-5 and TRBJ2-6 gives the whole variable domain DAGVTQSPTHLIKTRGQQVTLRCSPISGHKSVSWYQQVLGQGPQFIFQYYEKEERGRGNFPDRFSARQFPNYSSELNVNALLLGDSALYLCASSFEGFGSSGANVLTFGAGSRLTVL.